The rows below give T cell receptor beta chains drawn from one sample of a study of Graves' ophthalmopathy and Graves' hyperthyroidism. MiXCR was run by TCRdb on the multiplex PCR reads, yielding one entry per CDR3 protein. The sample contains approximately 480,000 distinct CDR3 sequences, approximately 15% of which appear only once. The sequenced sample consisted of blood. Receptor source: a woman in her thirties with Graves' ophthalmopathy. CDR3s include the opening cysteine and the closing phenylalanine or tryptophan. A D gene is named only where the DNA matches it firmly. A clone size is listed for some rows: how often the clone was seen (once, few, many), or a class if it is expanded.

cdr3_nt: TGTGCCAGCAGTGGGGAGGGGGTACCAAACACCGGGGAGCTGTTTTTT
cdr3_aa: CASSGEGVPNTGELFF
clone_size: many
d_call: -
j_call: TRBJ2-2
v_call: TRBV28

cdr3_nt: TGTGCCAGCAGCTTACGTGCAGGGTACAATTCACCCCTCCACTTT
cdr3_aa: CASSLRAGYNSPLHF
clone_size: few
d_call: -
j_call: TRBJ1-6
v_call: TRBV7-9

cdr3_nt: TGTGCCAGCAGTTTGGTGCGACAGGGAATAGCTAACTATGGCTACACCTTC
cdr3_aa: CASSLVRQGIANYGYTF
clone_size: many
d_call: TRBD1
j_call: TRBJ1-2
v_call: TRBV27

cdr3_nt: TGCGCCAGTCGACCCCCCTCTGGGGCCAACGTCCTGACTTTC
cdr3_aa: CASRPPSGANVLTF
clone_size: many
d_call: -
j_call: TRBJ2-6
v_call: TRBV5-1

cdr3_nt: TGCAGCGTTGAAGGAGGGCAGGGGGCGCCTGGCTACACCTTC
cdr3_aa: CSVEGGQGAPGYTF
clone_size: many
d_call: TRBD1
j_call: TRBJ1-2
v_call: TRBV29-1

cdr3_nt: TGTGCCAGCAGTTTGGACCGAGGCTCTGGAAACACCATATATTTT
cdr3_aa: CASSLDRGSGNTIYF
clone_size: many
d_call: -
j_call: TRBJ1-3
v_call: TRBV12-3/TRBV12-4

cdr3_nt: TGCGCCAGCAGCCCAGGGCCCTCGGCGTCTCACGAGCAGTACTTC
cdr3_aa: CASSPGPSASHEQYF
clone_size: many
d_call: -
j_call: TRBJ2-7
v_call: TRBV5-1

cdr3_nt: TGTGCCAGGACCGGGCGGGAGGGCCTCCCAGAGACCCAGTACTTC
cdr3_aa: CARTGREGLPETQYF
clone_size: many
d_call: TRBD2
j_call: TRBJ2-5
v_call: TRBV2

cdr3_nt: TGTGCCACCAGTGACCCCGGGACCTATGGCTACACCTTC
cdr3_aa: CATSDPGTYGYTF
clone_size: many
d_call: -
j_call: TRBJ1-2
v_call: TRBV24-1

cdr3_nt: TGCAGTGCAACCCCGGGGAATCAGCCCCAGCATTTT
cdr3_aa: CSATPGNQPQHF
clone_size: few
d_call: -
j_call: TRBJ1-5
v_call: TRBV20-1

cdr3_nt: TGCGCCAGCAGCCCACACCTGTCGAAGGGACAGGCAAACTATGGCTACACCTTC
cdr3_aa: CASSPHLSKGQANYGYTF
clone_size: -
d_call: TRBD1
j_call: TRBJ1-2
v_call: TRBV4-1